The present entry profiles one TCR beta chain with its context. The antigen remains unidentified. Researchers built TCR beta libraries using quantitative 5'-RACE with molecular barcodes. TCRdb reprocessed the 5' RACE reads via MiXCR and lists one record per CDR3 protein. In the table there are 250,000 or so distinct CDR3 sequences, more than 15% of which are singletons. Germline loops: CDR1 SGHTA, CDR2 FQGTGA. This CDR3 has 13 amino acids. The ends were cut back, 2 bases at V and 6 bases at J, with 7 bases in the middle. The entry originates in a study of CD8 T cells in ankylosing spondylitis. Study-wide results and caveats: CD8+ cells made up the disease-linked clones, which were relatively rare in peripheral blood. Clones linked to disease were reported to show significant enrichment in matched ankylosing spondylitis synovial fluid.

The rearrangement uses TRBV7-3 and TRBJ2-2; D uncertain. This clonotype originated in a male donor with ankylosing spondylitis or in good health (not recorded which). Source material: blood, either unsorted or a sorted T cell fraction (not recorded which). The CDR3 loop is CASSLLGPGELFF. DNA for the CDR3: TGTGCCAGCAGCTTATTAGGTCCCGGGGAGCTGTTTTTT.